This TCR beta chain was sequenced during a study of blood T cell repertoires in COVID-19. Study background: The origin of the acute and convalescent COVID-19 samples was the United States, Italy and Spain. The cDNA or gDNA used as material had been derived from T cells, B-cell-depleted T cells, or PBMCs.

The CDR3 sequence is 13 residues long. Germline lookup yields CDR1 SGHTA and CDR2 FQGNSA. With 5 bases removed from V and 3 bases from J, the gap between germline ends came to 10 bases. As originally analysed: Scientists estimated how many nucleated cells there were by amplifying reference gene primers. Clones were read by immunoSEQ multiplex PCR, and TCRdb kept only the in-frame ones, dropping some. The V and J calls and clone size come from that table; D and trimming were worked out from the DNA. The sample lists over 20,000 clones, approximately 83% seen once, with 48% in the top ten. This receptor was taken from an older man with acute or convalescent COVID-19. The gene calls are TRBV7-2 and TRBJ1-2; possibly TRBD1 for D (6 bases). Material for sequencing was peripheral blood. The CDR3 protein is CASSARTDYGYTF. As DNA, the CDR3 is TGTGCCAGCAGCGCCCGGACAGACTATGGCTACACCTTC.